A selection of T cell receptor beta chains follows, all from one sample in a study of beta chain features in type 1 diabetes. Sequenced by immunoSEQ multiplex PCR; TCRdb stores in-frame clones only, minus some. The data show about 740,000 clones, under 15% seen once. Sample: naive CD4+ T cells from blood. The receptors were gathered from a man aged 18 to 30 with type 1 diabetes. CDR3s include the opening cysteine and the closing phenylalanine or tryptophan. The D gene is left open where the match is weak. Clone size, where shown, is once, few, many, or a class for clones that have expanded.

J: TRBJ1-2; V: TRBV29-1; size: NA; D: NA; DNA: TGCAGCGTTGAGGGTCCCAGGAATAACTATGGCTACACCTTC; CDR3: CSVEGPRNNYGYTF
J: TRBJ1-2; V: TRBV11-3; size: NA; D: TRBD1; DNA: TGTGCCAGCAGCTATTCGGACAGGGGGCGTACCTACTACTATGGCTACACCTTC; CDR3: CASSYSDRGRTYYYGYTF
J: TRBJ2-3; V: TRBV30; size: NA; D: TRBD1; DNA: TGTGCCTGGACTCTGGGACAGGGGCTCGCAGATACGCAGTATTTT; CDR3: CAWTLGQGLADTQYF
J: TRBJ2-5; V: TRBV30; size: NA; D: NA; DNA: TGTGCCTGGAGTGTCCGTGGAGGTGCGGAGACCCAGTACTTC; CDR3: CAWSVRGGAETQYF
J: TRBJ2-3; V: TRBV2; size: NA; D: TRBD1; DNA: TGTGCCAGTATACAGGGGGCCCCAGATACGCAGTATTTT; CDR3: CASIQGAPDTQYF
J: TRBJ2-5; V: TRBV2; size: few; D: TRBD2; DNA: TGTGCCAGCAGTGAAGGGCTAGCGGGGGCCACGGAGACCCAGTACTTC; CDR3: CASSEGLAGATETQYF
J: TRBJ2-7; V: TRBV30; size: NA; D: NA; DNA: TGTGCCTGGAGTGTACGGTCCTACGAGCAGTACTTC; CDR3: CAWSVRSYEQYF
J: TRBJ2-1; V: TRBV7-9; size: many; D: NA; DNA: TGTGCCAGCAGCTCCTATCGAAGCTCCTACAATGAGCAGTTCTTC; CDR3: CASSSYRSSYNEQFF
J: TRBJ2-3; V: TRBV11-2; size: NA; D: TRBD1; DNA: TGTGCCAGCAGCCCGGGGACAGGGGGCGATACGCAGTATTTT; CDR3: CASSPGTGGDTQYF
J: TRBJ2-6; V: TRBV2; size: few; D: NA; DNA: TGTGCCAGCAGCTCCCCAATGTCTGGGGCCAACGTCCTGACTTTC; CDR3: CASSSPMSGANVLTF
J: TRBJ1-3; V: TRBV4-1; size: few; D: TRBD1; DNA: TGCGCCAGCAGCCAAAGGCAGGGGGATGGAAACACCATATATTTT; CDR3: CASSQRQGDGNTIYF
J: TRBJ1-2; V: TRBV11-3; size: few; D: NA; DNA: TGTGCCAGCAGCTTATTCGGGGAGGGGAATAACTATGGCTACACCTTC; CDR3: CASSLFGEGNNYGYTF
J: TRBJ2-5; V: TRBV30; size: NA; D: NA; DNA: TGTGCACGAAGCGAGGGGGGAGAGACCCAGTACTTC; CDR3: CARSEGGETQYF
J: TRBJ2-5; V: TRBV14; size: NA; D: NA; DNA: TGTGCCAGCAGCCAAGTAGGGTTACAAGAGACCCAGTACTTC; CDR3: CASSQVGLQETQYF
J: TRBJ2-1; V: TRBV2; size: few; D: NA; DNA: TGTGCCAGCAGTGAAGACGGAGGACTGAGCTCCTACAATGAGCAGTTCTTC; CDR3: CASSEDGGLSSYNEQFF
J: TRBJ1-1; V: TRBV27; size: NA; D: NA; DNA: TGTGCCAGCAGTTTATTCGTGGGCCTCACTGAAGCTTTCTTT; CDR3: CASSLFVGLTEAFF
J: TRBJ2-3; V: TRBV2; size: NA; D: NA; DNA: TGTGCCAGCAGTGAAGTCTTAACAGATACGCAGTATTTT; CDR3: CASSEVLTDTQYF
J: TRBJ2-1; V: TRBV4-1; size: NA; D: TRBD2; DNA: TGCGCCAGCAGCCAAGTGGGTCGGGGGGGGAACAATGAGCAGTTCTTC; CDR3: CASSQVGRGGNNEQFF
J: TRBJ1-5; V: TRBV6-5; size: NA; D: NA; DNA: TGTGCCAGCAGACCCACAGGGATCCCTCAGCCCCAGCATTTT; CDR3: CASRPTGIPQPQHF
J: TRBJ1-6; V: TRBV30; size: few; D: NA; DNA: TGTGCCTGGAGTGTAGGCACGCCGGGATCCCTCCACTTT; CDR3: CAWSVGTPGSLHF
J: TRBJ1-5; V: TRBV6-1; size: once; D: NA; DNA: TGTGCCAGCACGATGGTGGGCAGCAATCAGCCCCAGCATTTT; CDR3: CASTMVGSNQPQHF
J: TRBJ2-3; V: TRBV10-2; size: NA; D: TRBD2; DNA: TGCGCCAGCAGGGTAGCGGGGGCCCGCACAGATACGCAGTATTTT; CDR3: CASRVAGARTDTQYF
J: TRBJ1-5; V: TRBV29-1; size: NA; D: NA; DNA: TGCAGCGTGGGGCAGCTCAATCAGCCCCAGCATTTT; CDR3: CSVGQLNQPQHF
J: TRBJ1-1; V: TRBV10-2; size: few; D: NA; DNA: TGCGCCAGCAGTGGGGACACTGAAGCTTTCTTT; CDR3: CASSGDTEAFF
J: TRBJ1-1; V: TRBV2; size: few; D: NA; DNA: TGTGCCAGCAGTGCTCGAGGGAGGGCTTTCTTT; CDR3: CASSARGRAFF
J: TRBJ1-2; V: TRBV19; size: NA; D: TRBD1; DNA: TGTGCCAGTAGACAGGGGGAGTTCTATGGCTACACCTTC; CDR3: CASRQGEFYGYTF
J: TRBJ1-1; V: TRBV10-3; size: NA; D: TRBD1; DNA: TGTGCCATCAGGGCCAACCCGGGACAGGGGGGCCTTGAAGCTTTCTTT; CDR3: CAIRANPGQGGLEAFF
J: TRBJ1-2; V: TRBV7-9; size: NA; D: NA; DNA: TGTGCCAGCAGCCTGCGACCCGGTGGCTACACCTTC; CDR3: CASSLRPGGYTF
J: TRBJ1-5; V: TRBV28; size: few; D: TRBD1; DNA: TGTGCCAGCAGTAGTGGACAGGGTTCCCAGCCCCAGCATTTT; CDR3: CASSSGQGSQPQHF
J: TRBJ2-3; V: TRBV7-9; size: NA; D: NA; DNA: TGTGCCAGCAGACCAGAAGGGCGTTCGTGGGATACGCAGTATTTT; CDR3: CASRPEGRSWDTQYF
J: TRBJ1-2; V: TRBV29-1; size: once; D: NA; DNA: TGCAGCGTTGAAAACAGATACTATAGCTACACCTTC; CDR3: CSVENRYYSYTF
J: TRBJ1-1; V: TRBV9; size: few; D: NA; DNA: TGTGCCAGCAGCGTAGAAGCCAGGAACACTGAAGCTTTCTTT; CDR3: CASSVEARNTEAFF
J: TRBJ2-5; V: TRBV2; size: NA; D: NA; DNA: TGTGCCAGCGTCCGGACAGAAGTCACAGAGACCCAGTACTTC; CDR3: CASVRTEVTETQYF
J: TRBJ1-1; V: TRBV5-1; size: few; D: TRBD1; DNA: TGCGCCAGCAGCTCTACAGGGGACACTGAAGCTTTCTTT; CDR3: CASSSTGDTEAFF
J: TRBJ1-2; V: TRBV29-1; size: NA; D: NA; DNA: TGCAGCGTTGGACGGCCTGAGGGCTACACCTTC; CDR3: CSVGRPEGYTF
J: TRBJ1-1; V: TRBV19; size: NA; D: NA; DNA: TGTGCCAGTAGTCCCCGGGAGATGAACACTGAAGCTTTCTTT; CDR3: CASSPREMNTEAFF
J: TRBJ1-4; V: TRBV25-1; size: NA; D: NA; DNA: TGTGCCAGCAGTGGGGGGACGGGTGATAATGAAAAACTGTTTTTT; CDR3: CASSGGTGDNEKLFF
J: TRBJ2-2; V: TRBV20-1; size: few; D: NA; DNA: TGCAGTGCGGCCCGGGCCGGGGAGCTGTTTTTT; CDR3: CSAARAGELFF
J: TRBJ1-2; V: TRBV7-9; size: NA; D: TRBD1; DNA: TGTGCCAGCAGCTTAGCTGACAGGGGTAGCTACACCTTC; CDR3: CASSLADRGSYTF
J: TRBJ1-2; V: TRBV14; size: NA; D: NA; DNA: TGTGCCAGCAGCCCCCAACAGAGCGCTGCAGGAGGCTACACCTTC; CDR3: CASSPQQSAAGGYTF
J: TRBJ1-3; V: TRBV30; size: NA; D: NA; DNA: TGTGCCTGGAGTGCAGGAAACACCATATATTTT; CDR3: CAWSAGNTIYF
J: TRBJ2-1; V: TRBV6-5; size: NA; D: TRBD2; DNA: TGTGCCAGCAGGGCGGGGGGGTCCAACAATGAGCAGTTCTTC; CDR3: CASRAGGSNNEQFF
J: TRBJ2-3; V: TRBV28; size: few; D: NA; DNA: TGTGCCAGCATGGGGGGTGGTTCGGCAGATACGCAGTATTTT; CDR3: CASMGGGSADTQYF
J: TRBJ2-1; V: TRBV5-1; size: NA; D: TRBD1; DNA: TGCGCCAGCAGCTTGGTGGGACAGTTAAACAATGAGCAGTTCTTC; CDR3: CASSLVGQLNNEQFF
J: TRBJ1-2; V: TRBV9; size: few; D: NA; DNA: TGTGCCAGCAGCCCCCGGGACGGCTATGGCTACACCTTC; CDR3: CASSPRDGYGYTF
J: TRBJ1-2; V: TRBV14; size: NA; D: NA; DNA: TGTGCCAGCAGCCACGGCACTAACTATGGCTACACCTTC; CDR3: CASSHGTNYGYTF
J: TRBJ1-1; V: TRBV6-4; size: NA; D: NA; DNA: TGTGCCAGCAGTAACACGGGGAGGGAAGGAGCTTTCTTT; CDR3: CASSNTGREGAFF
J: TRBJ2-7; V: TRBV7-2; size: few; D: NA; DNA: TGTGCCAGCAGCTCCCCGGACAGAACCTACGAGCAGTACTTC; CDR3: CASSSPDRTYEQYF
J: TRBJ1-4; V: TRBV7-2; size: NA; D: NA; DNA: TGTGCCAGCAGCCCCCAGACTGACCAGGGGCAAAAACTGTTTTTT; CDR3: CASSPQTDQGQKLFF
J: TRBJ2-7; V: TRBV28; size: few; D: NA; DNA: TGTGCCAGCAGTATAGGGGACACCTCCTACGAGCAGTACTTC; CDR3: CASSIGDTSYEQYF